This T cell receptor beta chain was identified during a study of shared T cell receptors in the human thymus. V shed 6 bases and J 3 bases; nucleotides not matched to a gene: 5. Germline V gene sequence: CDR1 MDHEN, CDR2 SYDVKM. The length of the CDR3 is 14 residues. Sequencing was performed with immunoSEQ multiplex PCR; in TCRdb, only in-frame clones are kept and a portion is missing. The data show hundreds of thousands of clones, with approximately 87% seen just once and 0.0094% held by the top ten. These same data were also listed under a study on human thymus T cells. That publication notes: Thymic and blood repertoires seemed to show skewed V and J gene use.

The V gene is TRBV28, the J gene TRBJ1-1; 9 nucleotides line up with TRBD1. The source of this sequence is a boy in the first two years of life with a congenital heart defect. The sequenced sample was thymocytes. CDR3 protein: CASSYRGLDTEAFF. CDR3 DNA: TGTGCCAGCAGCTACAGGGGGCTAGACACTGAAGCTTTCTTT.